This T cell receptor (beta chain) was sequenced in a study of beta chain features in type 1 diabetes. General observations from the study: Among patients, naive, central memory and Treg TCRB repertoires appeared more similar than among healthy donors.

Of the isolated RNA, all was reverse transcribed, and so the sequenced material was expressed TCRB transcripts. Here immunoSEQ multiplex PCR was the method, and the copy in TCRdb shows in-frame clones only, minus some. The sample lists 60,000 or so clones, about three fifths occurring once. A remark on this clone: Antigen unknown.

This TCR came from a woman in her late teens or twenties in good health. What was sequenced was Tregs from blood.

The CDR3 here is CASSLRVNSPLHF. The CDR3 nucleotides read TGTGCCAGCAGCTTACGAGTGAATTCACCCCTCCACTTT. J is TRBJ1-6 and V is TRBV7-2; no clear D gene. Trimming shortened V by 2 bases and J by 7 bases, and 6 bases separated the two germline ends. Germline lookup yields CDR1 SGHTA and CDR2 FQGNSA. The CDR3 runs to 13 residues.